This T cell receptor beta chain was identified during a study of T cells expressing NK-cell markers. In germline, CDR1 is MNHEY, CDR2 SVGAGI. This CDR3 has 19 residues. Whole-study results and caveats: Six of the donors carried dominant NKG2C+ clonotypes that took up 1.0-7.0% of their CD8+ T cells.

Using the 5' RACE reads, TCRdb records one entry per CDR3 protein without DNA. This sample's table has about 160,000 distinct CDR3 sequences. Note on this clonotype: Its antigen remains unknown.

This sequence joins TRBV6-5 and TRBJ2-7; TCRdb picks TRBD2, but there is no DNA to check that call. The sequence came from a woman aged 18 to 75 in good health. Sequencing used blood T cells: a sorted CD56 or NKG2C T cell subset, CD4+ or CD8+ T cells, or bulk PBMC T cells (not recorded which). Here the CDR3 reads CASSYSGLAGGKVLREQYF.